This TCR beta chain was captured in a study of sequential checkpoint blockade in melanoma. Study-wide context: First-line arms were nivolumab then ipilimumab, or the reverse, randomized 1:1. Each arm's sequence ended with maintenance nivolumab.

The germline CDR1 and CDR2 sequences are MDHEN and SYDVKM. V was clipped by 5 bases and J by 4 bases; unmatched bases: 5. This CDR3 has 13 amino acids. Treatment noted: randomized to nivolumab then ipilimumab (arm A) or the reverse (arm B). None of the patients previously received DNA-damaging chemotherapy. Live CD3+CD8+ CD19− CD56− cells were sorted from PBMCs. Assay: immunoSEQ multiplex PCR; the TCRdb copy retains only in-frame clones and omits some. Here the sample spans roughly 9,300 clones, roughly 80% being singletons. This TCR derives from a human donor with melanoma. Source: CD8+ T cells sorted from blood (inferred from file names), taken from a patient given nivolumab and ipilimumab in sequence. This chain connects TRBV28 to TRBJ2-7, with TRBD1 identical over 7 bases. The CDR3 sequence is CASSQDRFYEQYF. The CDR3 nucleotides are TGTGCCAGCAGTCAGGACAGGTTTTACGAGCAGTACTTC. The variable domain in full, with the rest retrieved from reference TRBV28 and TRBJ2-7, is DVKVTQSSRYLVKRTGEKVFLECVQDMDHENMFWYRQDPGLGLRLIYFSYDVKMKEKGDIPEGYSVSREKKERFSLILESASTNQTSMYLCASSQDRFYEQYFGPGTRLTVT.